The sequence of this T cell receptor (beta chain) was determined in a study of blood T cells in healthy people across ages. Broader study findings: Any conclusive comparison of naive versus antigen-experienced cells was prevented by using unsorted PBMCs.

This CDR3 region has 14 residues. The V end lost 5 bases, the J end lost 3 bases, and 14 bases lay between the germline ends. CDR1 is MNHNY and CDR2 is SVGAGI in the germline V gene (reference sequence). This clonotype showed up just a few times. Its antigen is as yet unknown. Through a sample-barcoded 5' primer and a J-beta primer mix, a second PCR was run for roughly 6 to 11 cycles. MiXCR, applied by TCRdb to the 5' RACE reads, yields one record per CDR3 protein. In the table there are 1.8 million or so distinct CDR3 sequences, about two fifths of which are singletons. The chain joins TRBV6-6 to TRBJ2-7, with D perhaps given as TRBD1 or TRBD2 (5 bases each). This sequence originates from a human donor in good health. Specimen: blood. The CDR3 spells CASSQGRSFYEQYF. CDR3 in DNA: TGTGCCAGCAGTCAGGGACGTTCTTTCTACGAGCAGTACTTC.